Below are 7 T cell receptor beta chains sequenced from a single sample in a study of cytomegalovirus exposure and HLA in healthy donors. Only in-frame clones appear in the TCRdb table, and some are missing; sequencing was by immunoSEQ multiplex PCR. This table holds some 110,000 clones, 88% found once. Sequencing input: PBMCs. These receptors originate from a woman between 18 and 30 years old in good health and CMV-seropositive.

This chain connects TRBV30 to TRBJ2-5; TRBD2 agrees at 12 bases. J lost 4 bases, V lost 3 bases, and 6 bases had no gene match. Germline values: CDR1 GTSNPN, CDR2 SVGIG (reference sequence). There are 15 residues in the CDR3. The CDR3 DNA reads as TGTGCCTGGAGGGGACTAGCGGGCCTTGGAGAGACCCAGTACTTC. As protein: CAWRGLAGLGETQYF.

This sequence joins TRBV1 and TRBJ1-3; TRBD1 reflects the table's D call only, with no check against the DNA. TRBV1 is recorded as a pseudogene. The CDR3 loop spans 18 amino acids. CDR3 protein: CTSSQDKQGTFSGNTIYF. The CDR3 region has the DNA TGCACCAGCAGCCAAGATAAGCAGGGCACATTCTCTGGAAACACCATATATTTT.

This chain joins TRBV7-9 and TRBJ1-2, with TRBD1 matching 8 bases. The CDR3 runs to 15 residues. The V gene's germline CDR1 is SEHNR and CDR2 FQNEAQ (reference sequence). V shed 8 bases, J shed 3 bases, and the junction held 11 bases outside the gene matches. Here the CDR3 reads CASAQIAGQDYGYTF. DNA for the CDR3: TGTGCCAGCGCCCAGATTGCGGGACAGGACTATGGCTACACCTTC.

The genes are TRBV27 and TRBJ1-2; D uncertain. The CDR3 sequence is 14 residues long. Deletions cut 10 bases from V and 4 bases from J, with 19 bases between. Germline V gene data show CDR1 as MNHEY and CDR2 as SMNVEV (reference sequence). The DNA of the CDR3 is TGTGCCACCAGAGAGGCCGGCACGGCCTATGGCTACACCTTC. Its protein product is CATREAGTAYGYTF.

This clone showed up just once. The chain employs TRBV29-1 and TRBJ2-2; D ambiguous. The V end was cut by 4 bases, the J end by 0 bases, with 9 bases between. CDR1 and CDR2 (germline): SQVTM, ANQGSEA. The CDR3 has 14 amino acids. DNA of the CDR3: TGCAGCGTTGGGTTAGTTTCGAACACCGGGGAGCTGTTTTTT. Amino acids: CSVGLVSNTGELFF.

The rearrangement joins TRBV20-1 to TRBJ2-1; tentatively, D is TRBD1 (5 bases). CDR3 length: 11 residues. Trimming stripped 2 bases from V and 10 bases from J, with 9 bases between. Germline values: CDR1 DFQATT, CDR2 SNEGSKA (reference sequence). For the CDR3, the DNA is TGCAGTGCTAGAATTAGGGGAGAGCAGTTCTTC. Translating it yields CSARIRGEQFF.

The chain employs TRBV19 and TRBJ1-2; 7 nucleotides match TRBD1. This CDR3 contains 17 residues. Per germline, CDR1 LNHDA and CDR2 SQIVND (reference sequence). The V gene end was trimmed by 3 bases and the J gene end by 4 bases; junction bases not matched to a gene: 14. The CDR3 sequence: CASSIWPRGAFGYGYTF. CDR3 in DNA: TGTGCCAGTAGTATTTGGCCCAGGGGGGCCTTCGGCTATGGCTACACCTTC.